A selection of T cell receptor beta chains follows, all from one sample in a study of blood T cells in healthy people across ages. TCRdb ran MiXCR on the 5' RACE reads and lists one entry per CDR3 protein. The repertoire has roughly 700,000 distinct CDR3 sequences, 25% of them found once; the top ten carry around 9.2%. The data also belong to a second study, concerning T cells of mothers and their children.

Material: blood. Source of these receptors: a boy aged 10-17 years in good health. Each CDR3 is given with its conserved first and last residue. Fields, in order: J gene, clone size, V gene, D gene, CDR3 protein, CDR3 DNA. A D gene is named only where the DNA matches it firmly. Clone size appears in some rows only: once, few, many, or a class for an expanded clone.

>TRBJ2-1|-|TRBV29-1|-
CSVETNEQFF
TGCAGCGTTGAAACCAATGAGCAGTTCTTC
>TRBJ2-3|-|TRBV7-2|TRBD2
CASSLDSGSGGTQYF
TGTGCCAGCAGCTTAGATAGCGGTTCCGGGGGGACGCAGTATTTT
>TRBJ2-7|-|TRBV25-1|-
CASTRAGGFGEQYF
TGTGCCAGCACCAGGGCAGGGGGGTTTGGCGAGCAGTACTTC
>TRBJ2-5|few|TRBV3-1|-
CASSRGQSAETQYF
TGTGCCAGCAGCCGAGGACAGTCGGCAGAGACCCAGTACTTC
>TRBJ1-3|few|TRBV9|TRBD1
CASSAETGPGNTIYF
TGTGCCAGCAGCGCGGAGACAGGGCCTGGAAACACCATATATTTT
>TRBJ2-5|-|TRBV6-6|-
CASSYDGGNRPQYF
TGTGCCAGCAGTTACGATGGAGGGAACAGACCCCAGTACTTC
>TRBJ1-1|few|TRBV6-1|-
CASSEEVWGLNTEAFF
TGTGCCAGCAGTGAAGAGGTTTGGGGGCTCAACACTGAAGCTTTCTTT
>TRBJ2-7|-|TRBV12-3/TRBV12-4|TRBD2
CASSLAGPGTSAGSYEQYF
TGTGCCAGCAGTTTGGCCGGTCCCGGGACTAGCGCCGGTTCCTACGAGCAGTACTTC
>TRBJ2-1|-|TRBV29-1|TRBD2
CSVVGLAGEILHFNEQFF
TGCAGCGTTGTTGGTCTAGCGGGAGAGATCCTACATTTTAATGAGCAGTTCTTC
>TRBJ1-4|-|TRBV9|-
CASSVDGHEKLFF
TGTGCCAGCAGCGTTGACGGTCATGAAAAACTGTTTTTT
>TRBJ2-3|-|TRBV2|-
CASTGTTDTQYF
TGTGCCAGCACTGGGACAACAGATACGCAGTATTTT
>TRBJ2-5|once|TRBV5-5|TRBD2
CASSAGLAGGQETHYF
TGTGCCAGCAGCGCGGGACTAGCGGGAGGACAAGAGACCCACTACTTC
>TRBJ2-3|-|TRBV10-2|-
CASSEFELSADTQYF
TGCGCCAGCAGTGAGTTCGAGCTTTCGGCAGATACGCAGTATTTT
>TRBJ2-1|-|TRBV25-1|-
CASSPGQGLSKKGNEQFF
TGTGCCAGCAGCCCCGGGCAGGGCCTTTCGAAGAAGGGCAATGAGCAGTTCTTC
>TRBJ2-7|-|TRBV7-3|-
CASSKPPAFEQYF
TGTGCCAGCAGCAAACCCCCGGCGTTCGAGCAGTACTTC
>TRBJ2-7|-|TRBV5-1|-
CASSLGPLSGEQYF
TGCGCCAGCAGCCTTGGCCCTTTAAGTGGCGAGCAGTACTTC
>TRBJ2-1|few|TRBV6-1|-
CASSSRDTSNEQFF
TGTGCCAGCAGTTCCCGGGACACGAGTAATGAGCAGTTCTTC
>TRBJ2-5|-|TRBV20-1|-
CSATFDWYQETQYF
TGCAGTGCTACCTTTGACTGGTACCAAGAGACCCAGTACTTC
>TRBJ2-7|-|TRBV2|-
CASSEYWDSMSSYEQYF
TGTGCCAGCAGTGAATATTGGGACTCCATGTCCTCCTACGAGCAGTACTTC
>TRBJ1-6|few|TRBV4-1|TRBD1
CASSQTTGDLLSPLHF
TGCGCCAGCAGCCAGACAACAGGGGATCTGTTGTCACCCCTCCACTTT
>TRBJ2-7|-|TRBV27|TRBD1
CASSFSRDRDYPSSYEQYF
TGTGCCAGCAGTTTCTCCCGGGACAGGGACTACCCAAGCTCCTACGAGCAGTACTTC
>TRBJ2-5|-|TRBV3-1|TRBD1
CASSQVGQGFEETQYF
TGTGCCAGCAGCCAAGTGGGACAGGGTTTTGAAGAGACCCAGTACTTC
>TRBJ2-1|few|TRBV27|TRBD2
CASSFVLAGGPGNEQFF
TGTGCCAGCAGTTTTGTGTTAGCGGGAGGGCCAGGAAATGAGCAGTTCTTC
>TRBJ2-1|-|TRBV28|-
CASSQNPPDEQFF
TGTGCCAGCAGCCAGAACCCCCCTGATGAGCAGTTCTTC
>TRBJ1-4|-|TRBV5-5|TRBD1
CASSSDRAIRNEKLFF
TGTGCCAGCAGTTCCGACAGGGCAATCCGAAATGAAAAACTGTTTTTT
>TRBJ2-3|many|TRBV29-1|-
CSVSTGGTDTQYF
TGCAGCGTTAGCACAGGAGGCACAGATACGCAGTATTTT
>TRBJ2-5|few|TRBV29-1|TRBD1
CSTGDREETQYF
TGCAGCACGGGGGACAGGGAGGAGACCCAGTACTTC
>TRBJ2-2|-|TRBV10-2|TRBD2
CASTSGRNTGELFF
TGCGCCAGCACGAGCGGGAGGAACACCGGGGAGCTGTTTTTT
>TRBJ2-5|-|TRBV12-3/TRBV12-4|-
CASSLDPGTQYF
TGTGCCAGCAGTTTAGATCCGGGGACCCAGTACTTC
>TRBJ2-5|few|TRBV28|-
CASSFRGVEQYF
TGTGCCAGCAGTTTCAGGGGTGTAGAGCAGTACTTC
>TRBJ2-7|few|TRBV5-1|-
CASSFRGRSYEQYF
TGCGCCAGCAGCTTTCGGGGACGCTCCTACGAGCAGTACTTC
>TRBJ2-3|-|TRBV29-1|-
CSVGPADTQYF
TGCAGCGTTGGGCCGGCAGATACGCAGTATTTT
>TRBJ2-1|-|TRBV6-2/TRBV6-3|TRBD1
CASCLGQGWNEQFF
TGTGCCAGCTGCCTTGGACAGGGGTGGAATGAGCAGTTCTTC
>TRBJ1-1|few|TRBV3-1|-
CASSPISQFVGAAEAFF
TGTGCCAGCAGCCCCATCAGCCAATTCGTGGGCGCCGCTGAAGCTTTCTTT
>TRBJ2-2|-|TRBV13|-
CASSLPGPGELFF
TGTGCCAGCAGCCTACCAGGACCGGGGGAGCTGTTCTTT
>TRBJ2-7|few|TRBV29-1|TRBD1
CSVIGTGCEQYF
TGCAGCGTTATAGGGACAGGCTGCGAGCAGTACTTC
>TRBJ2-2|-|TRBV6-6|-
CASSFTYTGELFF
TGTGCCAGCAGTTTTACCTACACCGGGGAGCTGTTTTTT